These 15 T cell receptor beta chains came from one sample sequenced in a study of cytotoxic CD8 clonotypes in ibrutinib-treated CLL (dated by TCRdb to the early 2020s). Library preparation used the immunoSEQ multiplex PCR assay. Not all clones reach the TCRdb copy of this immuneACCESS table, which keeps in-frame sequences only. Checked studies attribute under half of the gap to unresolved V genes and leave the rest unexplained. The sample yields some 80,000 clones; around 79% were counted once. Jointly, the top ten make up approximately 5% of the sample. The time point tag for this specimen amounts to: eleven to twelve months on ibrutinib. The sequencing used PBMCs, collected after 12 months of ibrutinib treatment. Receptor source: a human donor with chronic lymphocytic leukemia.

The chain couples TRBV7-2 to TRBJ1-5; a possible D gene is TRBD1 (6 bases). Looked up from germline, CDR1 is SGHTA and CDR2 is FQGNSA. The CDR3 loop spans 17 amino acids. Between the trimmed V and J ends, which lost 3 bases and 7 bases, there was a span of 22 bases. The CDR3 here is CASSFVGGGSDSQPQHF. The DNA of the CDR3 is TGTGCCAGCAGCTTTGTGGGGGGCGGGTCAGATTCGCAGCCCCAGCATTTT.

This chain joins TRBV11-2 and TRBJ1-1; maybe TRBD1 (6 bases). This CDR3 is 19 amino acids long. The germline CDR1 and CDR2 sequences are SGHAT and FQNNGV. V gave up 1 base and J gave up 5 bases, with 26 bases separating them. CDR3 DNA sequence: TGTGCCAGCAGCTTAGCCCCCCATGTTTTCCTCAGGGGCAGAACTGAAGCTTTCTTT. Its translation is CASSLAPHVFLRGRTEAFF.

The rearrangement links TRBV5-1 to TRBJ1-4; TRBD1 aligns across 10 bases. The CDR3 consists of 15 residues. Unmatched junction bases numbered 8, after V lost 4 bases and J lost 8 bases. Germline CDR1 is SGHRS and CDR2 is YFSETQ. The CDR3 loop reads CASSPTGGLDEKLFF. DNA for the CDR3: TGCGCCAGCAGCCCGACAGGGGGCTTAGACGAAAAACTGTTTTTT.

The rearrangement links TRBV5-1 to TRBJ1-2; D may be TRBD1 (6 bases). Germline V CDR1 and CDR2: SGHRS, YFSETQ. V lost 4 bases and J 2 bases, leaving 15 bases between the germline ends. This CDR3 is built from 15 residues. The CDR3 coding sequence is TGCGCCAGCAGCCCCCACCCGGACAGAAACTATGGCTACACCTTC. Its translation is CASSPHPDRNYGYTF.

The V and J genes are TRBV4-3 and TRBJ2-7, with a weak D call TRBD2 (6 bases). Germline lookup yields CDR1 LGHNA and CDR2 YSLEER. The CDR3 consists of 15 residues. The germline V and J ends were trimmed by 4 bases and 2 bases, with 15 bases remaining between them. CDR3 DNA: TGCGCCAGCAGCCCGGACCCCGGACTACCCTACGAGCAGTACTTC. It specifies CASSPDPGLPYEQYF.

The chain employs TRBV19 and TRBJ1-6; a weak D match, TRBD1 (5 bases). CDR1 and CDR2 from the germline V gene are LNHDA and SQIVND (reference sequence). Trimming shortened V by 3 bases and J by 2 bases, and 11 bases separated the two germline ends. The CDR3 extends over 16 amino acids. The CDR3 nucleotides read TGTGCCAGTAGTATTCGCTCGGGGGCCTATAATTCACCCCTCCACTTT. This translates into CASSIRSGAYNSPLHF.

This clone was found a few times. Here the CDR3 reads CASRWSSLSYEQYF. In DNA form, the CDR3 reads TGTGCCAGCAGATGGTCGAGCCTCTCCTACGAGCAGTACTTC. The chain has TRBV28 and TRBJ2-7; the D is unclear. The V and J ends lost 6 bases and 0 bases respectively, with 12 bases between them. CDR1 and CDR2 from the germline V gene are MDHEN and SYDVKM. CDR3 length: 14 amino acids.

The chain links TRBV19 to TRBJ2-1; D gene uncertain. Germline values: CDR1 LNHDA, CDR2 SQIVND (reference sequence). V was trimmed by 0 bases and J by 12 bases, leaving 12 bases between them. The CDR3 sequence is 13 residues long. CDR3: CASSIDQGDGQFF. Here the CDR3 DNA reads TGTGCCAGTAGTATAGATCAAGGCGACGGGCAGTTCTTC.

The CDR3 loop reads CASSQGAGLPNTGELFF. As DNA, the CDR3 is TGCGCCAGCAGCCAAGGAGCGGGGCTCCCGAACACCGGGGAGCTGTTTTTT. The rearrangement uses TRBV4-3 and TRBJ2-2; 7 bases match TRBD2. V trimming: 1 base; J trimming: 0 bases; junction bases outside the gene matches: 5. The CDR3 is 17 residues long. CDR1 and CDR2 (germline): LGHNA, YSLEER.

This clone was counted at least ten times. The rearrangement links TRBV7-2 to TRBJ1-2; tentative D call: TRBD1 (5 bases). CDR1 and CDR2 (germline): SGHTA, FQGNSA. This CDR3 region has 15 residues. The ends were cut back, 5 bases at V and 4 bases at J, with 17 bases in the middle. The CDR3: CASSLLTRDPYGYTF. The CDR3 region has the DNA TGTGCCAGCAGCCTACTAACCAGGGACCCCTATGGCTACACCTTC. The whole variable domain, remainder taken from reference TRBV7-2 and TRBJ1-2, is GAGVSQSPSNKVTEKGKDVELRCDPISGHTALYWYRQSLGQGLEFLIYFQGNSAPDKSGLPSDRFSAERTGGSVSTLTIQRTQQEDSAVYLCASSLLTRDPYGYTFGSGTRLTVV.

In its sample, this clone was seen once. The rearrangement joins TRBV10-3 to TRBJ1-3; D call uncertain. Germline V gene lookup returns CDR1 ENHRY and CDR2 SYGVKD. Trimming pared 7 bases from V and 0 bases from J, leaving 13 bases between. The CDR3 is made up of 15 amino acids. Here the CDR3 DNA reads TGTGCCATCACCCCACACTCCCTCTCTGGAAACACCATATATTTT. Its protein product is CAITPHSLSGNTIYF.

The chain joins TRBV28 to TRBJ2-5, with no clear D. CDR3 length: 10 residues. Trimming took off 6 bases at V and 1 base at J, with 0 bases between the two ends. CDR1 and CDR2 from the germline V gene are MDHEN and SYDVKM. CDR3 DNA sequence: TGTGCCAGCAGCCAAGAGACCCAGTACTTC. As protein: CASSQETQYF.

The J gene is TRBJ2-7, the V gene TRBV30; TRBD2 aligns across 8 bases. With 4 bases clipped from V and 2 bases from J, the junction kept 7 bases outside the gene matches. The CDR3 runs to 14 residues. Germline assignment: CDR1 GTSNPN and CDR2 SVGIG (reference sequence). Here the CDR3 reads CAWTPGGVPYEQYF. Here the CDR3 DNA reads TGTGCCTGGACCCCCGGGGGGGTACCCTACGAGCAGTACTTC.

This clone was recorded only once. This sample includes further DNA sequences coding for the same CDR3. This sequence joins TRBV5-4 and TRBJ1-2; possible D gene TRBD1, 6 bases. The CDR3 sequence is 13 residues long. Germline lookup yields CDR1 SGHNT and CDR2 YYREEE (reference sequence). V lost 4 bases and J 1 base, leaving 8 bases between the germline ends. The CDR3 region has the DNA TGTGCCAGCAGCCCGGACAGTAACTATGGCTACACCTTC. Protein: CASSPDSNYGYTF.

The chain recombines TRBV6-1 with TRBJ2-1, with 11 bases lining up with TRBD2. Germline V gives CDR1 MNHNS, CDR2 SASEGT. The CDR3 contains 15 residues. After removal of 2 bases from V and 6 bases from J, the junction contained 3 bases not matched to a gene. The CDR3 coding sequence is TGTGCCAGCAGTGAACTAGCGGGGGGCTTCAATGAGCAGTTCTTC. Translation: CASSELAGGFNEQFF.